The 32 T cell receptor beta chains below come from one sample, sequenced in a study of CD8 T cells in Susac syndrome. Random hexamers were used to reverse transcribe an amount of about 0.45 to 1 ug RNA. TCRdb re-derived calls from the immunoSEQ multiplex PCR reads in MiXCR, one entry per CDR3 protein. The data show about 160,000 distinct CDR3 sequences, 93% seen once. Input material: CD4+ T cells from PBMCs. The receptors derive from a human donor in good health.

The chain has TRBV4-2 and TRBJ2-1; D is perhaps TRBD2 (5 bases). Germline CDR1 and CDR2: LGHNA and YNFKEQ. CDR3 length equals 14 residues. V lost 4 bases to trimming and J lost 4 bases, with 11 bases between them. CDR3 loop: CASSRLLDYNEQFF. CDR3 DNA: TGTGCCAGCAGCCGCTTACTAGATTACAATGAGCAGTTCTTC.

The chain combines TRBV5-1 with TRBJ2-1; TRBD1 or TRBD2 may be the D gene (6 bases each). Trimming removed 4 bases from V and 0 bases from J, with 11 bases in between. The CDR3 is 15 residues long. Germline assignment: CDR1 SGHRS and CDR2 YFSETQ. The CDR3 loop reads CASSPGAISYNEQFF. The CDR3 nucleotides are TGCGCCAGCAGCCCGGGGGCGATCTCCTACAATGAGCAGTTCTTC.

The chain has TRBV5-1 and TRBJ2-3; D might be TRBD2 (6 bases). The CDR3 spans 15 residues. The germline V gene has CDR1 SGHRS and CDR2 YFSETQ. V lost 9 bases and J lost 6, with 23 bases in between. The CDR3 DNA is TGCGCCACCACGACTAGTAGTGGCTACGGGGATACGCAGTATTTT. Translating gives CATTTSSGYGDTQYF.

CDR3 nucleotide sequence: TGTGCCAGCAGCCCTCACAGGGGGCAAACTGAAGCTTTCTTT. Encoded protein: CASSPHRGQTEAFF. The chain is built from TRBV7-3 and TRBJ1-1; 9 bases match TRBD1. The CDR3 has 14 amino acids. With 5 bases clipped from V and 5 bases from J, the junction kept 6 bases outside the gene matches. The germline V gene has CDR1 SGHTA and CDR2 FQGTGA.

This chain links TRBV18 with TRBJ2-3; no definite D call. V was pared by 0 bases and J by 2 bases, with 0 bases between. Per germline, CDR1 KGHSH and CDR2 LQKENI. There are 12 residues in the CDR3. The CDR3 is CASSPPTDTQYF. CDR3 sequence (DNA): TGTGCCAGCTCACCACCCACAGATACGCAGTATTTT.

The chain has TRBV21-1 and TRBJ2-7; the DNA was not compared with TRBD1, the D call given in the table. TRBV21-1 is deemed a pseudogene. CDR3 length equals 15 residues. The CDR3 region is CASSRQGQGIYEQYF. CDR3 DNA: TGTGCCAGCAGCCGTCAGGGACAGGGGATCTACGAGCAGTACTTC.

This clonotype has only a few counts. A read error may produce the germline difference seen at one junction end. The rearrangement uses TRBV5-1 and TRBJ2-2; D remains ambiguous. Germline values: CDR1 SGHRS, CDR2 YFSETQ. This CDR3 comprises 12 residues. CDR3 in amino acids: CASSLDTGELFF. The CDR3 nucleotides read TGTGCCAGCAGCTTGGACACCGGGGAGCTGTTTTTT.

The chain couples TRBV18 to TRBJ1-2; D remains ambiguous. Germline V gives CDR1 KGHSH, CDR2 LQKENI. The CDR3 totals 14 residues. V was pared by 2 bases and J by 6 bases, with 13 bases between. CDR3 sequence reads: CASSPSLREDGYTF. CDR3 DNA sequence: TGTGCCAGCTCACCAAGTTTGAGGGAAGATGGCTACACCTTC.

The chain has TRBV12-3 or TRBV12-4 and TRBJ2-5; D is uncertain. V was cut by 3 bases and J by 2 bases, with 13 bases left in between. The CDR3 totals 15 residues. CDR3 sequence: CASSFSATSQETQYF. CDR3 DNA sequence: TGTGCCAGCAGTTTTTCAGCCACCTCGCAAGAGACCCAGTACTTC.

V is TRBV20-1 and J is TRBJ1-6; D might be TRBD1 (6 bases). Trimming stripped 0 bases from V and 6 bases from J, with 18 bases between. The CDR3 consists of 17 residues. The V gene's germline CDR1 is DFQATT and CDR2 SNEGSKA (reference sequence). In nucleotides, the CDR3 is TGCAGTGCTAGAGATCTCACGACACCGGGGGCTAATTCACCCCTCCACTTT. Translating it yields CSARDLTTPGANSPLHF.

The rearrangement uses TRBV10-3 and TRBJ2-7; 7 bases are shared with TRBD2. Germline CDR1 ENHRY, CDR2 SYGVKD. After removal of 3 bases from V and 3 bases from J, the junction contained 5 bases not matched to a gene. The CDR3 extends over 14 amino acids. CDR3 in DNA: TGTGCCATCAGTGAACTAGCGAGCTACTACGAGCAGTACTTC. Its protein product is CAISELASYYEQYF.

This rearrangement joins TRBV24-1 to TRBJ2-3; 13 bases align to TRBD2. CDR3 length: 16 amino acids. V trimming: 5 bases; J trimming: 4 bases; junction bases outside the gene matches: 5. CDR1 is KGHDR, CDR2 SFDVKD, per germline. DNA for the CDR3: TGTGCCACCAGTGCCAGAACTAGCGGGGGGGCAGATACGCAGTATTTT. Its protein product is CATSARTSGGADTQYF.

The chain combines TRBV12-3 or TRBV12-4 with TRBJ2-6; possibly TRBD2 for D (6 bases). The CDR3 consists of 17 residues. Trimming shortened V by 4 bases and J by 2 bases, and 15 bases separated the two germline ends. The CDR3 loop reads CASSWGLGGTGANVLTF. Here the CDR3 DNA reads TGTGCCAGCAGTTGGGGACTCGGGGGAACTGGGGCCAACGTCCTGACTTTC.

The chain combines TRBV6-5 with TRBJ1-1; D remains ambiguous. V lost 4 bases, J lost 4 bases, and 13 bases lay in between. Germline lookup yields CDR1 MNHEY and CDR2 SVGAGI. This CDR3 has 14 amino acids. Here the CDR3 reads CASSSDTLGTEAFF. Here the CDR3 DNA reads TGTGCCAGCAGTTCCGACACGCTGGGCACTGAAGCTTTCTTT.

The J gene is TRBJ1-6, the V gene TRBV29-1, with no clear D. Trimming removed 6 bases at V and 0 bases at J, with 6 bases between. Per the germline V gene, CDR1 is SQVTM and CDR2 is ANQGSEA. This CDR3 is built from 13 residues. Here the CDR3 DNA reads TGCAGCGTAGGAAGCTCCTATAATTCACCCCTCCACTTT. Translating it yields CSVGSSYNSPLHF.

This chain joins TRBV20-1 and TRBJ2-3; D possibly corresponds to TRBD2 (7 bases). Germline assignment: CDR1 DFQATT and CDR2 SNEGSKA (reference sequence). The CDR3 runs 14 residues. Trimming stripped 6 bases from V and 6 bases from J, with 19 bases between. For the CDR3, the DNA is TGCAGTGCCCCTGTGGGGGGGCAAAGGGATACGCAGTATTTT. As protein: CSAPVGGQRDTQYF.

The chain employs TRBV27 and TRBJ1-2; 9 nucleotides agree with TRBD1. Germline V gene data show CDR1 as MNHEY and CDR2 as SMNVEV (reference sequence). CDR3 length: 16 amino acids. V dropped 2 bases and J dropped 3; count of bases not matched to a gene: 7. CDR3 residues: CASSLGTGPSYYGYTF. As DNA, the CDR3 is TGTGCCAGCAGTTTAGGGACAGGGCCTTCTTACTATGGCTACACCTTC.

The chain has TRBV2 and TRBJ1-2; TRBD1 is a possible D gene (5 bases). The germline gives CDR1 SNHLY, CDR2 FYNNEI. The V gene lost 6 bases and the J gene lost 13 bases, with 15 bases spanning the gap. CDR3 length: 11 amino acids. The CDR3 region has the DNA TGTGCCAGCAGATCGGCCAGGGAAGGCACCTTC. Residues: CASRSAREGTF.

The chain recombines TRBV5-6 with TRBJ1-3; D gene ambiguous. Trimming shortened V by 0 bases and J by 0 bases, and 7 bases separated the two germline ends. The CDR3 totals 15 residues. CDR1 is SGHDT, CDR2 YYEEEE, per germline. The CDR3 protein is CASSLAPSSGNTIYF. DNA of the CDR3: TGTGCCAGCAGCTTGGCCCCCAGCTCTGGAAACACCATATATTTT.

The chain links TRBV20-1 to TRBJ1-2; D might be TRBD1 (5 bases). Trimming pared 5 bases from V and 8 bases from J, leaving 18 bases between. CDR1 is DFQATT, CDR2 SNEGSKA, per germline (reference sequence). This CDR3 contains 13 residues. The CDR3 nucleotides are TGCAGTGCTCCGGGGACGCCCGGAGGGGGCTACACCTTC. It encodes CSAPGTPGGGYTF.

V is TRBV7-9 and J is TRBJ2-2; 7 bases match TRBD1. The V gene's germline CDR1 is SEHNR and CDR2 FQNEAQ (reference sequence). V lost 6 bases to trimming and J lost 4 bases; unmatched junction nucleotides: 8. The CDR3 runs to 15 residues. In DNA, the CDR3 is TGTGCCAGCAGAGCCCAGGGGGTCGGCACCGGGGAGCTGTTTTTT. Amino acid sequence: CASRAQGVGTGELFF.

This sequence joins TRBV5-1 and TRBJ2-5; TRBD2 matches 8 bases. The V gene end was trimmed by 0 bases and the J gene end by 5 bases; junction bases not matched to a gene: 9. This CDR3 spans 16 amino acids. Germline CDR1 is SGHRS and CDR2 is YFSETQ. The CDR3 sequence is CASSLEASVAGETQYF. Written as DNA, the CDR3 is TGCGCCAGCAGCTTGGAGGCGTCGGTAGCGGGGGAGACCCAGTACTTC.

The chain employs TRBV21-1 and TRBJ2-7; no check of the table's D call, TRBD1, against the DNA was made. TRBV21-1 is reported as a pseudogene. This CDR3 has 15 residues. The CDR3 sequence: CASSSRGQGGGEQYF. The CDR3 nucleotides read TGTGCCAGCAGCAGCAGAGGACAGGGGGGCGGAGAGCAGTACTTC.

This chain joins TRBV7-9 and TRBJ2-5, with 8 nucleotides matching TRBD2. The CDR3 loop spans 16 amino acids. Germline trimming cut 0 bases from V and 2 bases from J; bases unmatched to any gene: 5. Germline V CDR1 and CDR2: SEHNR, FQNEAQ (reference sequence). The CDR3 DNA reads TGTGCCAGCAGCTTAGCGACGACTAGCGATCAAGAGACCCAGTACTTC. This codes for CASSLATTSDQETQYF.

The rearrangement joins TRBV2 to TRBJ1-1, with D perhaps matching TRBD1 (5 bases). CDR3 length: 14 residues. The V gene's germline CDR1 is SNHLY and CDR2 FYNNEI. V lost 4 bases and J 5 bases, leaving 14 bases between the germline ends. CDR3: CASSVGMGTTEAFF. DNA for the CDR3: TGTGCCAGCAGTGTCGGGATGGGGACTACTGAAGCTTTCTTT.

J is TRBJ1-4 and V is TRBV7-9; unclear D gene. CDR1 is SEHNR, CDR2 FQNEAQ, per germline (reference sequence). V gave up 7 bases and J gave up 8 bases, with 8 bases separating them. The CDR3 spans 11 residues. The CDR3 nucleotides are TGTGCCAGCAACGACGGAGAAAAACTGTTTTTT. It translates to CASNDGEKLFF.

V is TRBV5-1 and J is TRBJ1-5; D may be TRBD1 (6 bases). The germline V and J ends were trimmed by 4 bases and 2 bases, with 16 bases remaining between them. Germline V lookup: CDR1 SGHRS, CDR2 YFSETQ. The CDR3 is made up of 16 amino acids. The CDR3 region is CASSPVGGRGNQPQHF. The DNA for the CDR3 is TGCGCCAGCAGCCCCGTTGGGGGGCGAGGCAATCAGCCCCAGCATTTT.

The count of this clonotype is one. The gene calls are TRBV6-5 and TRBJ2-2, with 9 bases matching TRBD2. The CDR3 spans 15 residues. The V gene's germline CDR1 is MNHEY and CDR2 SVGAGI. The ends lost 6 bases at V and 5 bases at J; junction bases unmatched: 7. The CDR3 reads CASRYGLAWTGELFF. In DNA, the CDR3 is TGTGCCAGCAGATATGGACTAGCGTGGACCGGGGAGCTGTTTTTT.

The V call is TRBV5-1, the J call TRBJ2-7; tentatively, D is TRBD1 (7 bases). Germline V CDR1 and CDR2: SGHRS, YFSETQ. V gave up 0 bases and J gave up 0 bases, with 10 bases separating them. This CDR3 has 15 residues. In DNA, the CDR3 is TGCGCCAGCAGCTTGGGACAGGGAGGCTCCTACGAGCAGTACTTC. Encoded protein: CASSLGQGGSYEQYF.

The V and J genes are TRBV2 and TRBJ2-7, with D tentatively TRBD1 (6 bases). This CDR3 has 15 residues. V was clipped by 2 bases and J by 0 bases, with 11 bases between them. Germline V gene data show CDR1 as SNHLY and CDR2 as FYNNEI. CDR3 DNA sequence: TGTGCCAGCAGTGAACGGACAGACAGCTCCTACGAGCAGTACTTC. It is translated as CASSERTDSSYEQYF.

The chain recombines TRBV5-6 with TRBJ1-2; 7 bases line up with TRBD1. Losses at the gene ends were 7 bases for V and 4 bases for J; bases not matched to a gene: 7. Germline CDR1 reads SGHDT; CDR2 reads YYEEEE. There are 13 residues in the CDR3. The CDR3 region is CASGDSGGYGYTF. The CDR3 DNA reads TGTGCCAGCGGGGACAGTGGGGGCTATGGCTACACCTTC.

V is TRBV3-1 and J is TRBJ1-1; TRBD1 matches at 9 bases. Germline V gene data show CDR1 as LGHDT and CDR2 as YNNKEL (reference sequence). The J segment lost 4 bases and the V segment lost 4 bases, leaving 7 bases of the junction unmatched. This CDR3 region has 15 residues. The CDR3: CASSLRDRAGTEAFF. The DNA of the CDR3 is TGTGCCAGCAGCCTCCGGGACAGGGCTGGCACTGAAGCTTTCTTT.